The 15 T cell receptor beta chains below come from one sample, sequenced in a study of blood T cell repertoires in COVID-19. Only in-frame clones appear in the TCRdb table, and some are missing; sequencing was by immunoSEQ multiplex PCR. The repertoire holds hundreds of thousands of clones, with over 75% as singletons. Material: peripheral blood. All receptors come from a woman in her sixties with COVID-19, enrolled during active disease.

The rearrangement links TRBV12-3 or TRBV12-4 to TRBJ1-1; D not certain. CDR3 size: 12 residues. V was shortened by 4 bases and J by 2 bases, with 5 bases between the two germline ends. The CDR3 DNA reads TGTGCCAGCAGTTACTTTAACACTGAAGCTTTCTTT. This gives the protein CASSYFNTEAFF.

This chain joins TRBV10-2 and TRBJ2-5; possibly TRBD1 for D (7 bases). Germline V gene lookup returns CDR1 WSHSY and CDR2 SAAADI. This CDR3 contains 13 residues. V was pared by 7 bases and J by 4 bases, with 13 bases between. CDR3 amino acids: CASKQGGLETQYF. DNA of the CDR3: TGCGCCAGCAAGCAGGGGGGCTTAGAGACCCAGTACTTC.

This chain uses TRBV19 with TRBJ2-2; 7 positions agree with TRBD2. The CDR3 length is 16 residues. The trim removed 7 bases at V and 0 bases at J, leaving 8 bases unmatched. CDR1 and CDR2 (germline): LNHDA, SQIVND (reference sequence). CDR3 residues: CASTPGSGANTGELFF. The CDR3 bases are TGTGCCAGTACCCCGGGGAGCGGGGCGAACACCGGGGAGCTGTTTTTT.

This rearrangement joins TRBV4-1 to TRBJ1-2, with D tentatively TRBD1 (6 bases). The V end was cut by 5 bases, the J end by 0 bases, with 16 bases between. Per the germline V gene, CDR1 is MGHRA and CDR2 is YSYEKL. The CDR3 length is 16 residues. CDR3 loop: CASSVLSGTPNYGYTF. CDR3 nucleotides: TGCGCCAGCAGCGTCCTATCCGGGACACCTAACTATGGCTACACCTTC.

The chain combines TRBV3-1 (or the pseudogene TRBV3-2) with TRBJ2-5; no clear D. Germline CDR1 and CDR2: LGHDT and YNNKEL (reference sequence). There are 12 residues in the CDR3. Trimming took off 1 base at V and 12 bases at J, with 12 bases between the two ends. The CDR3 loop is CASSQGYDREYF. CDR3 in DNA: TGTGCCAGCAGCCAAGGCTACGACCGGGAGTACTTC.

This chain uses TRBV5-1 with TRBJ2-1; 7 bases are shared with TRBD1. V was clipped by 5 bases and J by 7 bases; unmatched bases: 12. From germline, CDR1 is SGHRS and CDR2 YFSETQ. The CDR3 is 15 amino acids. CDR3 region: CASSYQGDRGNEQFF. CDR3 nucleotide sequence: TGCGCCAGCAGTTACCAGGGGGATCGAGGGAATGAGCAGTTCTTC.

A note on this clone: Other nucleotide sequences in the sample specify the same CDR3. The CDR3 protein is CASSPGQGGQPQHF. The DNA for the CDR3 is TGCGCCAGCAGCCCCGGACAGGGCGGTCAGCCCCAGCATTTT. V is TRBV5-1 and J is TRBJ1-5; 8 bases match TRBD1. CDR3 length: 14 residues. Trimming removed 4 bases from V and 6 bases from J; junction bases left unmatched: 6. Germline V lookup: CDR1 SGHRS, CDR2 YFSETQ.

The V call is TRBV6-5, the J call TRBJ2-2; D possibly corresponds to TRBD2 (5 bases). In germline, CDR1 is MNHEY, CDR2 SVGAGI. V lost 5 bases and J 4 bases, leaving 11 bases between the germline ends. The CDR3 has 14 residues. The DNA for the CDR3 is TGTGCCAGCAGTACCCACACTAGCACCGGGGAGCTGTTTTTT. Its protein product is CASSTHTSTGELFF.

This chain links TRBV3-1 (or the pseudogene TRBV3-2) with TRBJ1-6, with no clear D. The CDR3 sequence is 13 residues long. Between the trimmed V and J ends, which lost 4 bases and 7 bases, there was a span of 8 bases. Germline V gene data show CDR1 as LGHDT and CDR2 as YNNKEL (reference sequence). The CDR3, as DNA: TGTGCCAGCAGCCTACGAGGCAATTCACCCCTCCACTTT. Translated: CASSLRGNSPLHF.

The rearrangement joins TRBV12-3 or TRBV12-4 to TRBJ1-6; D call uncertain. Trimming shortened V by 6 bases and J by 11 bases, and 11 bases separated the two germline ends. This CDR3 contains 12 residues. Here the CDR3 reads CASSRGPPPLHF. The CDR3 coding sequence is TGTGCCAGCAGCCGAGGTCCTCCACCCCTCCACTTT.

The CDR3 here is CASSFAGEDTQYF. CDR3 DNA: TGTGCCAGCAGCTTTGCCGGGGAGGATACGCAGTATTTT. This chain connects TRBV5-4 to TRBJ2-3, with D possibly matching TRBD2 (5 bases). Germline V lookup: CDR1 SGHNT, CDR2 YYREEE (reference sequence). Trimming pared 2 bases from V and 6 bases from J, leaving 10 bases between. This CDR3 is built from 13 residues.

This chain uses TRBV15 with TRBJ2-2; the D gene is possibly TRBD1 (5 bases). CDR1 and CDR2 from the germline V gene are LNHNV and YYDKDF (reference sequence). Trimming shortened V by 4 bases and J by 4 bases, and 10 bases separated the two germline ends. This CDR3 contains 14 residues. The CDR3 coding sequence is TGTGCCACCAGCAAGGGGTTTTCCACCGGGGAGCTGTTTTTT. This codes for CATSKGFSTGELFF.

Written as DNA, the CDR3 is TGCGCCAGCAGCTTGACGGGACAGGGGGTCTACGAGCAGTACTTC. Its protein is CASSLTGQGVYEQYF. The chain is built from TRBV5-1 and TRBJ2-7, with 11 positions matching TRBD1. After removal of 1 base from V and 3 bases from J, the junction contained 3 bases not matched to a gene. Per germline, CDR1 SGHRS and CDR2 YFSETQ. CDR3 length: 15 amino acids.

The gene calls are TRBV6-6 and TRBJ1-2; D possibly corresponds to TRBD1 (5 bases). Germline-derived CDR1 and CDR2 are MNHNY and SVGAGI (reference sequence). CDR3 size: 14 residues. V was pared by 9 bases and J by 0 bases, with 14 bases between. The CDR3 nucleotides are TGTGCCAGTCGGGGGGGGTTAGCTAACTATGGCTACACCTTC. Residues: CASRGGLANYGYTF.

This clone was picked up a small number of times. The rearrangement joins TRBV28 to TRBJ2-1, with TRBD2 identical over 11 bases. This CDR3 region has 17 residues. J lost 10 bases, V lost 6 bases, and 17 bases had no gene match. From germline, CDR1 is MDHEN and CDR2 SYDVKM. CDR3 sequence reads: CASRPALLAGGRVEQFF. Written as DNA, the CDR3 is TGTGCCAGCAGACCTGCGCTTCTAGCGGGGGGACGTGTGGAGCAGTTCTTC.